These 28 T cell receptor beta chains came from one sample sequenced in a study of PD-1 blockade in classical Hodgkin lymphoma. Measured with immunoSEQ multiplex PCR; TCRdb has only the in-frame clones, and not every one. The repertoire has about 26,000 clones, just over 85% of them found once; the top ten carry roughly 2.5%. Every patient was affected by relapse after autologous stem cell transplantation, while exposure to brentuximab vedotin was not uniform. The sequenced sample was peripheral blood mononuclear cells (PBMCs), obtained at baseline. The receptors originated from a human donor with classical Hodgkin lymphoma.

CDR3 nucleotide sequence: TGTGCCAGCAGTGGACGGCCCCTTCAGCCCCAGCATTTT. Amino acids: CASSGRPLQPQHF. The rearrangement joins TRBV6-5 to TRBJ1-5; no reliable D call. The CDR3 extends over 13 amino acids. CDR1 and CDR2 from the germline V gene are MNHEY and SVGAGI. The V gene lost 5 bases and the J gene lost 6 bases, with 11 bases spanning the gap.

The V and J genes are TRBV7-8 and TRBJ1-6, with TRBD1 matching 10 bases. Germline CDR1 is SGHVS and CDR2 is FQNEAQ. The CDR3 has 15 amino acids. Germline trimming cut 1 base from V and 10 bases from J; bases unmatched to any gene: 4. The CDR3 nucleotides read TGTGCCAGCAGCTTAGGGGACAGGGGCTTATCACCCCTCCACTTT. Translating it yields CASSLGDRGLSPLHF.

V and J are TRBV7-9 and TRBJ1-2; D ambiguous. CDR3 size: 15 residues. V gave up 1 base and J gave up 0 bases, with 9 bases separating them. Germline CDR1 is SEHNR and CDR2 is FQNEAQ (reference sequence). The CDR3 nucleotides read TGTGCCAGCAGCTTAGTGGAGTCTTCTAACTATGGCTACACCTTC. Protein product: CASSLVESSNYGYTF.

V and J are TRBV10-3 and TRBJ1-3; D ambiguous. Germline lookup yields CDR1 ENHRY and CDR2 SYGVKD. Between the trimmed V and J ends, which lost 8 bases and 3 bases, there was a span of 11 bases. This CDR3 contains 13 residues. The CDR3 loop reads CAIGAPLGNTIYF. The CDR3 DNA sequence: TGTGCCATCGGAGCCCCGCTTGGAAACACCATATATTTT.

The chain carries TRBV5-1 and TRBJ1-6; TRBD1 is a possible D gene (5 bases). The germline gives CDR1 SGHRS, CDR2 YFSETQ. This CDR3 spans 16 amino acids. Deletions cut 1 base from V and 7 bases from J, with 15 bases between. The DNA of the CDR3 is TGCGCCAGCAGCTTGAGCGAGCAGGGACGGAATTCACCCCTCCACTTT. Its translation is CASSLSEQGRNSPLHF.

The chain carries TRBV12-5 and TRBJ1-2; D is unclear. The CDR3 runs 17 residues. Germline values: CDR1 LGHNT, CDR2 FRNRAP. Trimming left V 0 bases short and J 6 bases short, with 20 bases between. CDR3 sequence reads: CASGLVPPLQPQDGYTF. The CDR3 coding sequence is TGTGCTAGTGGTTTGGTTCCGCCCTTACAGCCGCAGGATGGCTACACCTTC. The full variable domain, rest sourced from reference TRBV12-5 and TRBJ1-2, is DARVTQTPRHKVTEMGQEVTMRCQPILGHNTVFWYRQTMMQGLELLAYFRNRAPLDDSGMPKDRFSAEMPDATLATLKIQPSEPRDSAVYFCASGLVPPLQPQDGYTFGSGTRLTVV.

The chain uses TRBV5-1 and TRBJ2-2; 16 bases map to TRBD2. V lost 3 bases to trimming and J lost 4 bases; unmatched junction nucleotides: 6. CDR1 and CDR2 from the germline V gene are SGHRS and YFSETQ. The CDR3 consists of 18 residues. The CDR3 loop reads CASSSGLAGGHATGELFF. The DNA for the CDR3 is TGCGCCAGCAGCTCGGGACTAGCGGGGGGGCACGCCACCGGGGAGCTGTTTTTT.

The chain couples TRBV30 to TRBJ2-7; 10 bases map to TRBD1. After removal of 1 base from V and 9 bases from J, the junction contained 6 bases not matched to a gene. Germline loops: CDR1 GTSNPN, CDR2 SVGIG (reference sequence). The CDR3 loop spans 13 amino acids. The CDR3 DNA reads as TGTGCCTGGAGTGGGGACAGGGGCTTTGGGCAGTACTTC. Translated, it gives CAWSGDRGFGQYF.

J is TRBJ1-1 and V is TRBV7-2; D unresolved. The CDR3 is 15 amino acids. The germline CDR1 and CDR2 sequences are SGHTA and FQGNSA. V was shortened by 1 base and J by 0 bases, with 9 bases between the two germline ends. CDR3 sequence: CASSLDDFLNTEAFF. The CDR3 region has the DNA TGTGCCAGCAGCTTAGACGATTTTCTGAACACTGAAGCTTTCTTT.

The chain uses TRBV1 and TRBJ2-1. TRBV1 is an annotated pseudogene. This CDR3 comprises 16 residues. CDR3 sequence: CTSSQGPGASYNEQFF. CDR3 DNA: TGCACCAGCAGCCAGGGACCGGGGGCATCCTACAATGAGCAGTTCTTC.

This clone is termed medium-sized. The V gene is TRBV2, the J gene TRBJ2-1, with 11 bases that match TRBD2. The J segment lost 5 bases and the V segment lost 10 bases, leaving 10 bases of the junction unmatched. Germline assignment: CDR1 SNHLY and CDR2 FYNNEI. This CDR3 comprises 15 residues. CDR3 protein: CATAVLLAGDNEQFF. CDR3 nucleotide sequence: TGTGCCACAGCAGTGTTACTAGCGGGGGACAATGAGCAGTTCTTC.

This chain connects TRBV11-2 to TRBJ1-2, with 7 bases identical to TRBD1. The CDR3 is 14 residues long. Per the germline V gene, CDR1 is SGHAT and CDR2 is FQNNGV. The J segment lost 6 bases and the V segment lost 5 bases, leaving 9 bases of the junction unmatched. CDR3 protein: CASSHNRGLDGYTF. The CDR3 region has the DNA TGTGCCAGCAGCCACAATAGGGGGCTCGATGGCTACACCTTC.

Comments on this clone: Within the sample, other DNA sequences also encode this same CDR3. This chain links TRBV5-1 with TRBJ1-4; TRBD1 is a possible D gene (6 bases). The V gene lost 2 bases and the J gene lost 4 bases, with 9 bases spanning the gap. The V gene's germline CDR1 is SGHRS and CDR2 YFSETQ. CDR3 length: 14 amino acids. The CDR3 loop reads CASSLGGVNEKLFF. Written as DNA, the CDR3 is TGCGCCAGCAGCTTAGGGGGGGTTAATGAAAAACTGTTTTTT.

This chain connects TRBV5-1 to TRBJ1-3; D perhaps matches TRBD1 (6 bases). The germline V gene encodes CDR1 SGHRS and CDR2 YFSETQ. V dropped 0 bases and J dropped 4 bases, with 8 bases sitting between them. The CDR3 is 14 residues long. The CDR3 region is CASSLAGQGNTIYF. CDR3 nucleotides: TGCGCCAGCAGCTTGGCAGGACAGGGAAACACCATATATTTT.

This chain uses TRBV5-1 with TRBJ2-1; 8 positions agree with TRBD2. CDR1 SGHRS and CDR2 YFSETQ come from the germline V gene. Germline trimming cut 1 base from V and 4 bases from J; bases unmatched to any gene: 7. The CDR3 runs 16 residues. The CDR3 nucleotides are TGCGCCAGCAGCTTGTTTGTGAGCGGGGGTTACAATGAGCAGTTCTTC. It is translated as CASSLFVSGGYNEQFF.

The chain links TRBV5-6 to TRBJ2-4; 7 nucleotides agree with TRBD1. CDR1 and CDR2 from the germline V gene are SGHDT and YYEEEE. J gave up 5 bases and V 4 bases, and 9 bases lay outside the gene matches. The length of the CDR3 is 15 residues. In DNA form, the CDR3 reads TGTGCCAGCAGCCCCCTGGACAGGAGCCAAAACATTCAGTACTTC. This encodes CASSPLDRSQNIQYF.

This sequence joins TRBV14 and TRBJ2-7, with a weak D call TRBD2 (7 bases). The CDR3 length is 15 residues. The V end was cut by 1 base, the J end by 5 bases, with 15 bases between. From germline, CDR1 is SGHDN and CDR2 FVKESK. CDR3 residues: CASSQVWGGLNEQYF. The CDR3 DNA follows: TGTGCCAGCAGCCAAGTGTGGGGGGGCCTCAACGAGCAGTACTTC.

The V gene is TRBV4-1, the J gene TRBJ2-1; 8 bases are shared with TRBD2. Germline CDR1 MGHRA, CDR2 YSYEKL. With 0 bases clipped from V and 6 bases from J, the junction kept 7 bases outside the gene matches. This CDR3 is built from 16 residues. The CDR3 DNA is TGCGCCAGCAGCCAAGAAGCGCTAGCGGGTGGCAATGAGCAGTTCTTC. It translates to CASSQEALAGGNEQFF.

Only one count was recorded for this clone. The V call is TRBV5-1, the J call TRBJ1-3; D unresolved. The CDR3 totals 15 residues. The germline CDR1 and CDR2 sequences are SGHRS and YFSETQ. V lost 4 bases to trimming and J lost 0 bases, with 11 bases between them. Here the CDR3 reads CASSKGRSSGNTIYF. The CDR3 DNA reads TGCGCCAGCAGCAAGGGCCGAAGCTCTGGAAACACCATATATTTT.

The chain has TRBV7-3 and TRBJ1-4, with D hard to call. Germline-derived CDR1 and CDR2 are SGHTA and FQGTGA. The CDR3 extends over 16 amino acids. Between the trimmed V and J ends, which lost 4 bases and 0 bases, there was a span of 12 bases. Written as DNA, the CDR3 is TGTGCCAGCAGCTCAAGCAATACCCCAACTAATGAAAAACTGTTTTTT. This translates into CASSSSNTPTNEKLFF.

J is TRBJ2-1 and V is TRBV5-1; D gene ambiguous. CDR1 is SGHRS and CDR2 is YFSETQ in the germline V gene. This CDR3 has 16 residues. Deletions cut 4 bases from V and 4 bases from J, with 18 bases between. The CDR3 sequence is CASSPPATILYNEQFF. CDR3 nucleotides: TGCGCCAGCAGCCCCCCCGCTACGATCTTATACAATGAGCAGTTCTTC.

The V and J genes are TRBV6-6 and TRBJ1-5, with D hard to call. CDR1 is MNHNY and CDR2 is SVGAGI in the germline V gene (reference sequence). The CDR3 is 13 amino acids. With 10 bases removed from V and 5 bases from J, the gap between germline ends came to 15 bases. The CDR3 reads CATTQEGHQPQHF. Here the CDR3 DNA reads TGTGCCACCACCCAAGAGGGCCATCAGCCCCAGCATTTT.

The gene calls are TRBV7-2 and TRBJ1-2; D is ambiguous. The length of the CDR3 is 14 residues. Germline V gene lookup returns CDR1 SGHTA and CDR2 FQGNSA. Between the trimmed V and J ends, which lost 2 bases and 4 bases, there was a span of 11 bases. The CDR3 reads CASSLKDGPYGYTF. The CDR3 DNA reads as TGTGCCAGCAGCTTAAAGGACGGCCCCTATGGCTACACCTTC. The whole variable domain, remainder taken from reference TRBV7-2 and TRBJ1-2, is GAGVSQSPSNKVTEKGKDVELRCDPISGHTALYWYRQSLGQGLEFLIYFQGNSAPDKSGLPSDRFSAERTGGSVSTLTIQRTQQEDSAVYLCASSLKDGPYGYTFGSGTRLTVV.

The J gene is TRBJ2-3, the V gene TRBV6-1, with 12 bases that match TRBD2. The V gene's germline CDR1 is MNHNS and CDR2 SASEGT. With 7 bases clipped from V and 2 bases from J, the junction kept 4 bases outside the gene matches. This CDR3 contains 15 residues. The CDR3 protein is CASTRLAGDTDTQYF. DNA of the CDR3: TGTGCCAGCACGAGACTAGCGGGGGACACAGATACGCAGTATTTT.

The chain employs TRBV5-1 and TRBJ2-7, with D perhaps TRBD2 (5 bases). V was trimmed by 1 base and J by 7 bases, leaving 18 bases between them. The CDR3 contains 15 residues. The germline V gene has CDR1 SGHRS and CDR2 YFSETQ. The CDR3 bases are TGCGCCAGCAGCTTGAGCTGGAACCCGGGGAGTGAGCAGTACTTC. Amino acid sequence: CASSLSWNPGSEQYF.

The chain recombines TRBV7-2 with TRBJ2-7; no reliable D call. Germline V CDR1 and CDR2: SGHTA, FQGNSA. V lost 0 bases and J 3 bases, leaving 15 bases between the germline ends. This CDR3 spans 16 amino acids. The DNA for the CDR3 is TGTGCCAGCAGCTTAGCCATATCTCATCCGATCTACGAGCAGTACTTC. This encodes CASSLAISHPIYEQYF.

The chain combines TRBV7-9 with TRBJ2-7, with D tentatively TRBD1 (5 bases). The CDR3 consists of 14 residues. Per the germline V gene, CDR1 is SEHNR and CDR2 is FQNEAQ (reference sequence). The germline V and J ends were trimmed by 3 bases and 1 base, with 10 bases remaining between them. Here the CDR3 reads CASSLGLGSYEQYF. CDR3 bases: TGTGCCAGCAGCTTGGGGCTAGGGTCCTACGAGCAGTACTTC. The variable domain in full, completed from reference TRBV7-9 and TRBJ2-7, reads DTGVSQNPRHKITKRGQNVTFRCDPISEHNRLYWYRQTLGQGPEFLTYFQNEAQLEKSRLLSDRFSAERPKGSFSTLEIQRTEQGDSAMYLCASSLGLGSYEQYFGPGTRLTVT.

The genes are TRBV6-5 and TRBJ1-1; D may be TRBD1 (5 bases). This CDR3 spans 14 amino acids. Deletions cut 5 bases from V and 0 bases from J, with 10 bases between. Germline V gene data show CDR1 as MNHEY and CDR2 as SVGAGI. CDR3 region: CASSTQAMNTEAFF. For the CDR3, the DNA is TGTGCCAGCAGTACACAGGCGATGAACACTGAAGCTTTCTTT.